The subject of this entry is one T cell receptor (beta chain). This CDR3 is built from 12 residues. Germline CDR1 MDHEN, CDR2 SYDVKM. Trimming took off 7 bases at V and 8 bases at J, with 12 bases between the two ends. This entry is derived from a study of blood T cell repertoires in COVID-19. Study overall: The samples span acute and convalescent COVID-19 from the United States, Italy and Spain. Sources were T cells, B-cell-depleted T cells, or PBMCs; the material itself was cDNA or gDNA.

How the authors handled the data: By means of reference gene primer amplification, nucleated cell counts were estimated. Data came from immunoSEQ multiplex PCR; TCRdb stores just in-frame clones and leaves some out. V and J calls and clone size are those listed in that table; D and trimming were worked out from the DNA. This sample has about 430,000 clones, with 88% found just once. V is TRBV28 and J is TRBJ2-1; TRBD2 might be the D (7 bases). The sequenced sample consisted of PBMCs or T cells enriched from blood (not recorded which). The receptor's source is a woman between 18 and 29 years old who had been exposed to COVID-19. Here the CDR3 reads CASTGGLDEQFF. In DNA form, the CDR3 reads TGTGCCAGCACGGGGGGCCTCGATGAGCAGTTCTTC.